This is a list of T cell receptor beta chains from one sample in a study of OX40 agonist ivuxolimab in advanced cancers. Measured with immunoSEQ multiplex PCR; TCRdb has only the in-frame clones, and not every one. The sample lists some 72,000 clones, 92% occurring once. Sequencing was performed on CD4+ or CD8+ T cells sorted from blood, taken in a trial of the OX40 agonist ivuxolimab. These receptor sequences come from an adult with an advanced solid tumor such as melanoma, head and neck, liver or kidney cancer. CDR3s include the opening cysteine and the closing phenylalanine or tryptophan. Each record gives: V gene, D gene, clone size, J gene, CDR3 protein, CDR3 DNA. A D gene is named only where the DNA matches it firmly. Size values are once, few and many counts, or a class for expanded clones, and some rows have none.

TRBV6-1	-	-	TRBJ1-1	CASSDFRNTEAFF	TGTGCCAGCAGTGACTTCCGGAACACTGAAGCTTTCTTT
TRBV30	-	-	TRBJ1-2	CAWSTGVGGYTF	TGTGCCTGGAGTACCGGGGTAGGAGGCTACACCTTC
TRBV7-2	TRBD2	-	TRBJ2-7	CASSPRLAGGGEQYF	TGTGCCAGCAGCCCTAGACTAGCGGGAGGGGGAGAGCAGTACTTC
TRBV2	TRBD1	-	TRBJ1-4	CASASQGQTNEKLFF	TGTGCCAGCGCGAGTCAGGGACAGACTAATGAAAAACTGTTTTTT
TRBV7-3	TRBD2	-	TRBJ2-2	CASSPGLALTGTGELFF	TGTGCCAGCAGCCCAGGACTAGCGTTGACGGGCACCGGGGAGCTGTTTTTT
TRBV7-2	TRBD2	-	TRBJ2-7	CASSPTSVSYEQYF	TGTGCCAGCAGCCCCACTAGCGTTTCCTACGAGCAGTACTTC
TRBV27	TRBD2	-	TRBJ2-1	CASSHSGRARNEQFF	TGTGCCAGCAGTCACAGCGGGAGGGCCCGCAATGAGCAGTTCTTC
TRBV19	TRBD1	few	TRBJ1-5	CASSIGTGAHQPQHF	TGTGCCAGTAGTATCGGGACAGGGGCACATCAGCCCCAGCATTTT
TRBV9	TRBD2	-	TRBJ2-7	CASGRVPGYEQYF	TGTGCCAGCGGGAGGGTCCCCGGGTACGAGCAGTACTTC
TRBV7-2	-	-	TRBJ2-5	CASSLGSGSMGETQYF	TGTGCCAGCAGCTTAGGTAGTGGGAGCATGGGGGAGACCCAGTACTTC
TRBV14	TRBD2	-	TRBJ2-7	CASSQGPTSGSGYEQYF	TGTGCCAGCAGCCAAGGCCCTACTAGCGGGAGTGGCTACGAGCAGTACTTC
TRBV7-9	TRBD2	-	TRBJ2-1	CASSLPGTSGVNEQFF	TGTGCCAGCAGCTTACCAGGGACTAGCGGGGTGAATGAGCAGTTCTTC
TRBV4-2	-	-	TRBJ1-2	CASSQDRWEGSYTF	TGTGCCAGCAGCCAAGATAGGTGGGAGGGAAGCTACACCTTC
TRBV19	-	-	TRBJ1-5	CASSPGGGNQPQHF	TGTGCCAGTAGCCCGGGGGGGGGCAATCAGCCCCAGCATTTT
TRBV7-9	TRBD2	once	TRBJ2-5	CASSLALAGLGWGETQYF	TGTGCCAGCAGCTTAGCCCTAGCGGGCCTGGGTTGGGGAGAGACCCAGTACTTC
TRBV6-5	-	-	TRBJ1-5	CASRGANQPQHF	TGTGCCAGTCGTGGAGCGAATCAGCCCCAGCATTTT
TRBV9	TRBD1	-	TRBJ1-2	CASSVTGGRTGYTF	TGTGCCAGCAGCGTTACAGGGGGTCGAACAGGCTACACCTTC
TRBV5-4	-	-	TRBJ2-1	CASSATYNEQFF	TGTGCCAGCAGCGCAACTTACAATGAGCAGTTCTTC
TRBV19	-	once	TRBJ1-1	CASSIPMNTEAFF	TGTGCCAGTAGTATACCGATGAACACTGAAGCTTTCTTT
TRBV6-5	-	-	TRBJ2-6	CASGPRSGANVLTF	TGTGCCAGCGGTCCGCGCTCTGGGGCCAACGTCCTGACTTTC
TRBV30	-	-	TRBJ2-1	CAWSQTFRGTNEQFF	TGTGCCTGGAGCCAAACCTTCAGGGGAACAAATGAGCAGTTCTTC
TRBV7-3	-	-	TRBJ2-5	CASSQGRSYQETQYF	TGTGCCAGCAGTCAGGGGCGCTCGTACCAAGAGACCCAGTACTTC
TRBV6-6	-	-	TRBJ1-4	CASSKHYSGEKLFF	TGTGCCAGCAGTAAGCATTACTCTGGGGAAAAACTGTTTTTT
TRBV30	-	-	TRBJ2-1	CAWSPPGFF	TGTGCCTGGAGCCCCCCCGGTTTCTTC
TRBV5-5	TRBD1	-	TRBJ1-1	CASSPRTGGSTEAFF	TGTGCCAGCAGCCCCCGGACAGGGGGGAGCACTGAAGCTTTCTTT
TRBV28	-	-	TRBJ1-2	CASTRRGYYGYTF	TGTGCCAGCACCAGAAGGGGATACTATGGCTACACCTTC
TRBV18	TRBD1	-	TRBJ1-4	CASSPYRGGDEKLFF	TGTGCCAGCTCACCTTACAGGGGCGGGGATGAAAAACTGTTTTTT
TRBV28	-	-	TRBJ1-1	CASSLPLNTEAFF	TGTGCCAGCAGTCTGCCCTTGAACACTGAAGCTTTCTTT
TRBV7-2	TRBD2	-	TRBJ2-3	CASSSSGIVTDTQYF	TGTGCCAGCAGCAGTAGCGGGATTGTCACAGATACGCAGTATTTT